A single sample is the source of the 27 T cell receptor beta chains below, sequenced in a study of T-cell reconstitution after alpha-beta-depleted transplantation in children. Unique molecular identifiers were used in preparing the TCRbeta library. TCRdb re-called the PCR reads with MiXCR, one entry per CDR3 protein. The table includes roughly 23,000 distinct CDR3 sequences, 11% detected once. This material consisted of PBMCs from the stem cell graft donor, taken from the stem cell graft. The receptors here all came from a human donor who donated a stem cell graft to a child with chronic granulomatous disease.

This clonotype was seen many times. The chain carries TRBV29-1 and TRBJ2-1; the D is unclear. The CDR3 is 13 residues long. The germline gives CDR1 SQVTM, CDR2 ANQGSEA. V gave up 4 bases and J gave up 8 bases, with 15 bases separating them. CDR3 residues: CSVVMENRDEQFF. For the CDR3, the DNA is TGCAGCGTTGTTATGGAAAACCGGGATGAGCAGTTCTTC.

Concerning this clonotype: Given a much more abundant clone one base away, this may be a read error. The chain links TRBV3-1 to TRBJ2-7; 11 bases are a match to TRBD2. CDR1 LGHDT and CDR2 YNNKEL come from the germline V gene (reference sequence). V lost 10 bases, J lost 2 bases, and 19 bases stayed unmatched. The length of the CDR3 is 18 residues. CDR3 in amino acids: CATTQDTWASGRPYEQYF. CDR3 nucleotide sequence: TGTGCCACCACCCAAGATACTTGGGCTAGCGGGAGGCCCTACGAGCAGTACTTC.

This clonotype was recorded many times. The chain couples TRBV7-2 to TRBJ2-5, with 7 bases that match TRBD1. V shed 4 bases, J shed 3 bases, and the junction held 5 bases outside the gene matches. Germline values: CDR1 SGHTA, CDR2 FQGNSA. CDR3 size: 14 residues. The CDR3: CASSYDRAEETQYF. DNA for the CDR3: TGTGCCAGCAGCTACGACAGGGCCGAAGAGACCCAGTACTTC.

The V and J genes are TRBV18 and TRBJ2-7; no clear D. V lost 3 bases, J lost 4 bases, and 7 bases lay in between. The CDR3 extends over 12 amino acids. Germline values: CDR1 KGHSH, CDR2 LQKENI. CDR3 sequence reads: CASSPYLYEQYF. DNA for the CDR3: TGTGCCAGCTCACCGTACCTATACGAGCAGTACTTC.

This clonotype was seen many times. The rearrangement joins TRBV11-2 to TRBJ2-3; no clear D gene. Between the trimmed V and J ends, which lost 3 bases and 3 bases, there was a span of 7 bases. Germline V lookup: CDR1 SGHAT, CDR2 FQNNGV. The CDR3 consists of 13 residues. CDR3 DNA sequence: TGTGCCAGCAGCTTGGGCCAAACAGATACGCAGTATTTT. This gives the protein CASSLGQTDTQYF.

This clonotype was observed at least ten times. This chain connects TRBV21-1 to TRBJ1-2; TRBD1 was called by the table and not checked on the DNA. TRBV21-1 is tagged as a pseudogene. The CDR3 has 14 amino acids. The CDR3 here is CASSKWYRGGGYTF. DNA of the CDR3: TGTGCCAGCAGCAAATGGTACAGGGGTGGCGGCTACACCTTC.

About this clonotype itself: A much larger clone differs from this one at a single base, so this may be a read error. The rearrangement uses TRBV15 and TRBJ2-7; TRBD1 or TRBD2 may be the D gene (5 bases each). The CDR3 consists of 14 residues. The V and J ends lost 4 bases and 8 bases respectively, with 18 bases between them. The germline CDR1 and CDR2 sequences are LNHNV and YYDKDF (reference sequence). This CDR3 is CATSTGTGWDQQYF. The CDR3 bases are TGTGCCACCAGCACCGGGACCGGCTGGGACCAGCAGTACTTC.

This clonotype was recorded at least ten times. This chain's CDR3 is CASSSANTDTQYF. CDR3 nucleotides: TGTGCCAGCAGCTCAGCTAACACAGATACGCAGTATTTT. J is TRBJ2-3 and V is TRBV7-9; no reliable D call. V lost 4 bases to trimming and J lost 2 bases, with 7 bases between them. Germline CDR1 is SEHNR and CDR2 is FQNEAQ (reference sequence). This CDR3 spans 13 amino acids.

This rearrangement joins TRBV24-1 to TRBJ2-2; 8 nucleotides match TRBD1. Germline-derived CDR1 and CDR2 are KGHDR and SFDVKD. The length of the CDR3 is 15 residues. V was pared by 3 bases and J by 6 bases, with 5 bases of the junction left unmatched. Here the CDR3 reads CATSDPSGQAGELFF. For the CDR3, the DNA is TGTGCCACCAGTGATCCATCGGGACAGGCCGGGGAGCTGTTTTTT.

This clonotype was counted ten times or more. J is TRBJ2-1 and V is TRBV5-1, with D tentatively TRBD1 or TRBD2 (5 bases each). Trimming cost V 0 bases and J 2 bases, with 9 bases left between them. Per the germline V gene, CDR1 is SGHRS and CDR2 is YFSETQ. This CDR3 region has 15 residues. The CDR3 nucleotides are TGCGCCAGCAGCTTGGAAGAGGGACCCTACAATGAGCAGTTCTTC. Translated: CASSLEEGPYNEQFF.

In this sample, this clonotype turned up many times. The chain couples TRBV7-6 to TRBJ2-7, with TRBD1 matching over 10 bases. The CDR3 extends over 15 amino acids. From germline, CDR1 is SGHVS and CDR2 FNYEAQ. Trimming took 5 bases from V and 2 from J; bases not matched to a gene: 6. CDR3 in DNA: TGTGCCAGCAGCCCGCGACAGGGGGCGACCTACGAGCAGTACTTC. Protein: CASSPRQGATYEQYF. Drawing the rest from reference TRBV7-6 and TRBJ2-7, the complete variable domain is GAGVSQSPRYKVTKRGQDVALRCDPISGHVSLYWYRQALGQGPEFLTYFNYEAQQDKSGLPNDRFSAERPEGSISTLTIQRTEQRDSAMYRCASSPRQGATYEQYFGPGTRLTVT.

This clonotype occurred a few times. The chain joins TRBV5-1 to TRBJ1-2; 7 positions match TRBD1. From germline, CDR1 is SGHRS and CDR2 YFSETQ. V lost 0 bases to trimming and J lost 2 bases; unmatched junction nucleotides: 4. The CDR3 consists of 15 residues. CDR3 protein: CASSLGDRENYGYTF. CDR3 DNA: TGCGCCAGCAGCTTGGGGGACAGAGAAAACTATGGCTACACCTTC. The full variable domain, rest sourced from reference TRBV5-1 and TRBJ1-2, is KAGVTQTPRYLIKTRGQQVTLSCSPISGHRSVSWYQQTPGQGLQFLFEYFSETQRNKGNFPGRFSGRQFSNSRSEMNVSTLELGDSALYLCASSLGDRENYGYTFGSGTRLTVV.

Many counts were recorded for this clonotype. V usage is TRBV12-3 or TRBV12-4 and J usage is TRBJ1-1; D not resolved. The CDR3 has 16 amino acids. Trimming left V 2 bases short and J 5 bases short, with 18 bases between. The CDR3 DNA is TGTGCCAGCAGTTTAACTAGACCCAGACTAGGGACTGAAGCTTTCTTT. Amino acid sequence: CASSLTRPRLGTEAFF.

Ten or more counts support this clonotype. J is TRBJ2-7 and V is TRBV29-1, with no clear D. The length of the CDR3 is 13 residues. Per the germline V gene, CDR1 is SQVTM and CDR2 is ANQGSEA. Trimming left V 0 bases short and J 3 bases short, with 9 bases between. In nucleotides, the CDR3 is TGCAGCGTTGAAGACAACGGTAGCTACGAGCAGTACTTC. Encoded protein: CSVEDNGSYEQYF.

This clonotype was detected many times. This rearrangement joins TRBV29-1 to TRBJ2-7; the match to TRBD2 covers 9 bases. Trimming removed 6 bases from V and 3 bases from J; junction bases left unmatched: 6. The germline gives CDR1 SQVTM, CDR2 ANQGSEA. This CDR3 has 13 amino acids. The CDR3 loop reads CSVPGTSSYEQYF. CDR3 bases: TGCAGCGTCCCTGGGACTAGCAGCTACGAGCAGTACTTC.

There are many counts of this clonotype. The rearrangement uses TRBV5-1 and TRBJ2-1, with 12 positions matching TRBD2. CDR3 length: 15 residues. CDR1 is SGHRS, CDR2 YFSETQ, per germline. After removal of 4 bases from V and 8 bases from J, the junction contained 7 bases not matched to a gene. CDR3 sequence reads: CASSASSGGAYEQFF. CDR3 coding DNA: TGCGCCAGCAGCGCTTCTAGCGGGGGGGCCTATGAGCAGTTCTTC. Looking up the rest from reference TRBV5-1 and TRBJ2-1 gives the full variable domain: KAGVTQTPRYLIKTRGQQVTLSCSPISGHRSVSWYQQTPGQGLQFLFEYFSETQRNKGNFPGRFSGRQFSNSRSEMNVSTLELGDSALYLCASSASSGGAYEQFFGPGTRLTVL.

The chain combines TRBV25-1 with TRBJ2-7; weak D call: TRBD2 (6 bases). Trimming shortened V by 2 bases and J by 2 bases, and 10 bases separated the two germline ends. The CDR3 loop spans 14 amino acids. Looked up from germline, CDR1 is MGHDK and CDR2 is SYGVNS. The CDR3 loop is CASSEKGGTYEQYF. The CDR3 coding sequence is TGTGCCAGCAGTGAAAAGGGAGGTACCTACGAGCAGTACTTC.

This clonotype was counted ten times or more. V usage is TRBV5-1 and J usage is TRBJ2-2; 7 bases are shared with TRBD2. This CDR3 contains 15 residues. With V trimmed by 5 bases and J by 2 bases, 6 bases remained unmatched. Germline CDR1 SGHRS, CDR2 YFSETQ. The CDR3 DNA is TGCGCCAGCAGTTTTAGCGGGCCCAACACCGGGGAGCTGTTTTTT. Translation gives CASSFSGPNTGELFF.

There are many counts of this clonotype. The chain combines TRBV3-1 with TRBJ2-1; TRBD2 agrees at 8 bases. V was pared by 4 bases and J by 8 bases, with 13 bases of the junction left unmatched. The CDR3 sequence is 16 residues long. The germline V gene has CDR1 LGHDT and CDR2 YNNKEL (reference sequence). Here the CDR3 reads CASSPGSGTIEDEQFF. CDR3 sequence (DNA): TGTGCCAGCAGCCCCGGTAGCGGGACCATTGAGGATGAGCAGTTCTTC.

The CDR3 reads CSVPKREKYNEQFF. CDR3 DNA: TGCAGCGTTCCGAAGCGGGAGAAGTACAATGAGCAGTTCTTC. The V and J genes are TRBV29-1 and TRBJ2-1; TRBD2 matches 8 bases. The CDR3 is made up of 14 amino acids. V shed 5 bases, J shed 4 bases, and the junction held 7 bases outside the gene matches. Germline CDR1 is SQVTM and CDR2 is ANQGSEA.

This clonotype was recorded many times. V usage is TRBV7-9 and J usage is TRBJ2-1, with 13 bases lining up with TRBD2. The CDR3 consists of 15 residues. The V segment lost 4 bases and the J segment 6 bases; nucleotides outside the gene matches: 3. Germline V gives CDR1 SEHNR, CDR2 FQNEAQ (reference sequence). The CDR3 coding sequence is TGTGCCAGCAGCTCGGGACTAGCGGGGTTCAATGAGCAGTTCTTC. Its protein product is CASSSGLAGFNEQFF.

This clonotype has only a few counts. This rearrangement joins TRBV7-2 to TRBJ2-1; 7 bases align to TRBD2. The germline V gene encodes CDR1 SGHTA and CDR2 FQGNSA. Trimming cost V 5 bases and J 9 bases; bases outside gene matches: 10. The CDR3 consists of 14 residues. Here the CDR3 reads CASSPRGISGEQFF. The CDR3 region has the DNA TGTGCCAGCAGCCCGCGGGGGATTTCTGGTGAGCAGTTCTTC.

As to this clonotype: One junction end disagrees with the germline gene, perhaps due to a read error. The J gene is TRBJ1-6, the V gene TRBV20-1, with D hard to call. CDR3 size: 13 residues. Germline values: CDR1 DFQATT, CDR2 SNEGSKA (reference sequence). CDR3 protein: CSARRSHNSPLHF. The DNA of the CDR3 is TGCAGTGCCAGGCGCAGCCATAATTCACCCCTCCACTTC.

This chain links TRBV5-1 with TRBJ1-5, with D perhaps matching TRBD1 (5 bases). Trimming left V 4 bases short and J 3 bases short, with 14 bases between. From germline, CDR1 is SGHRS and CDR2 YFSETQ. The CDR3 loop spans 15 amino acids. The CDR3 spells CASSTGIQANQPQHF. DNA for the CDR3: TGCGCCAGCAGCACAGGAATACAGGCCAATCAGCCCCAGCATTTT.

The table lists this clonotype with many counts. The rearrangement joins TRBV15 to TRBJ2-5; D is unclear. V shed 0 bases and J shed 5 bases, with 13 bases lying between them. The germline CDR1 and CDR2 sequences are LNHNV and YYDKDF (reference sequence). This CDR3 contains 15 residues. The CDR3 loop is CATSRDLDMRETQYF. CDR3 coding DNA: TGTGCCACCAGCAGAGATCTCGACATGAGGGAGACCCAGTACTTC.

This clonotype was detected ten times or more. CDR3 protein: CASSFRGVGNEQFF. The CDR3 coding sequence is TGTGCCAGCAGTTTCCGGGGTGTTGGCAATGAGCAGTTCTTC. This chain links TRBV6-5 with TRBJ2-1, with D perhaps TRBD2 (5 bases). The CDR3 is 14 amino acids. In germline, CDR1 is MNHEY, CDR2 SVGAGI. V was trimmed by 4 bases and J by 6 bases, leaving 13 bases between them.

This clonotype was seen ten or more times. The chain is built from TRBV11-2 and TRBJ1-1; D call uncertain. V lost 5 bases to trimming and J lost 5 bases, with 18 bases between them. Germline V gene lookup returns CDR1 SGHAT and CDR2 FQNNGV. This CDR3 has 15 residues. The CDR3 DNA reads TGTGCCAGCAGCCCTGGGGAGGGTGGGATTACTGAAGCTTTCTTT. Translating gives CASSPGEGGITEAFF. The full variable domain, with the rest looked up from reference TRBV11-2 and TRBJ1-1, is EAGVAQSPRYKIIEKRQSVAFWCNPISGHATLYWYQQILGQGPKLLIQFQNNGVVDDSQLPKDRFSAERLKGVDSTLKIQPAKLEDSAVYLCASSPGEGGITEAFFGQGTRLTVV.